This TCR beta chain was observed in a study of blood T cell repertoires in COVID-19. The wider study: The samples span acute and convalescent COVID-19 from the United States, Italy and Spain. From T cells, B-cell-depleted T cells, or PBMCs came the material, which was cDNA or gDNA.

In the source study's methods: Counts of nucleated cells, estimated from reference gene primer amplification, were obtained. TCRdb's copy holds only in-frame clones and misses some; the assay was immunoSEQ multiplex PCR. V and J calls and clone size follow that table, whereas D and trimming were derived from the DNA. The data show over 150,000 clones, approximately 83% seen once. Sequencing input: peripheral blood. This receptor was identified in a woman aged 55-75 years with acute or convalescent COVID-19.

The CDR3 DNA sequence: TGTGCCAGCAACTTAGGACAGTTTAACTATGGCTACACCTTC. Protein sequence: CASNLGQFNYGYTF. The genes are TRBV9 and TRBJ1-2; tentatively, D is TRBD1 (6 bases). The CDR3 is made up of 14 amino acids. The germline V gene encodes CDR1 SGDLS and CDR2 YYNGEE. V was shortened by 6 bases and J by 1 base, with 13 bases between the two germline ends.